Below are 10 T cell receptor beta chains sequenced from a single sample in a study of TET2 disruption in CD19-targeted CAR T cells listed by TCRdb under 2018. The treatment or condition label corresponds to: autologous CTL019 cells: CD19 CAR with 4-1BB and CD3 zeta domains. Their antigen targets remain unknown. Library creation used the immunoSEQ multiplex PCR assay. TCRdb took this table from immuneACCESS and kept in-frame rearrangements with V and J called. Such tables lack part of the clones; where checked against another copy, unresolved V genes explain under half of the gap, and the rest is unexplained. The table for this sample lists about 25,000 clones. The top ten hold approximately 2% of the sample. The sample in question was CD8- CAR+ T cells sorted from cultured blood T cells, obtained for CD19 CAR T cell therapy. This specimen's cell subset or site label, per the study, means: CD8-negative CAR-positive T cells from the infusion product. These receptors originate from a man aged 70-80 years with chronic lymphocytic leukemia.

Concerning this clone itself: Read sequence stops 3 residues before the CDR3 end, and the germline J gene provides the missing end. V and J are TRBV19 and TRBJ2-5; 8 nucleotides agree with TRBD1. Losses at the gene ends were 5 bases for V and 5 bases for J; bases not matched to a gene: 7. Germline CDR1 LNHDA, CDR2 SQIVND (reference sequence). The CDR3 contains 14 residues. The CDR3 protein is CASSVTGAVETQYF. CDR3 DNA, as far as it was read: TGTGCCAGTAGTGTGACAGGGGCGGTGGAGACC.

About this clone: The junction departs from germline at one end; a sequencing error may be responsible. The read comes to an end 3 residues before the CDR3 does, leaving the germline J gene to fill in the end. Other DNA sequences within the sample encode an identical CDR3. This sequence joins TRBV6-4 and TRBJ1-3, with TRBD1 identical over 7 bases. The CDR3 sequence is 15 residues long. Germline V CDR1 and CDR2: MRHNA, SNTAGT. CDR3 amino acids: CASTKDRLSGNTIYF. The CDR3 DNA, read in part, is TGTGCCAGCACTAAGGACAGGCTCTCTGGAAACACT.

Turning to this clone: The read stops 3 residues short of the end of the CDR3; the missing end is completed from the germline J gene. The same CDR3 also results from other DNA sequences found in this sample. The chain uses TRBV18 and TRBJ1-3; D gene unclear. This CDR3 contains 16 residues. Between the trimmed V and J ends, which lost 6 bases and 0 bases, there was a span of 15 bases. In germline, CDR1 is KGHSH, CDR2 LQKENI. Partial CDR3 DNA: TGTGCCAGCTCGGGTCGACAAGAGTTCTCTGGAAACACC. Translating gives CASSGRQEFSGNT. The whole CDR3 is CASSGRQEFSGNTIYF. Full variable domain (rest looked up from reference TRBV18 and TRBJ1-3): NAGVMQNPRHLVRRRGQEARLRCSPMKGHSHVYWYRQLPEEGLKFMVYLQKENIIDESGMPKERFSAEFPKEGPSILRIQQVVRGDSAAYFCASSGRQEFSGNTIYFGEGSWLTVV.

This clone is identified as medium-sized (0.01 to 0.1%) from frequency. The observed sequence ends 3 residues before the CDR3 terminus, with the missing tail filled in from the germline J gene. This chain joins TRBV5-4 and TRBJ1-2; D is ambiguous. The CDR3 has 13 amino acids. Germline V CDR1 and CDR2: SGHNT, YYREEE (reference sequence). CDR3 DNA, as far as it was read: TGTGCCAGCAGCTCTCCTGACGGGGTCGGC. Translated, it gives CASSSPDGVG. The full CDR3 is CASSSPDGVGYTF.

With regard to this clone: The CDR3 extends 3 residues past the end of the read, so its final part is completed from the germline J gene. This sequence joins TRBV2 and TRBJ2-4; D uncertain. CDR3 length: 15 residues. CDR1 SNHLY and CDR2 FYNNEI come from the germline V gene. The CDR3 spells CASSGLANSNQPQYF. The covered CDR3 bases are TGTGCCAGCAGTGGCTTAGCAAATAGCAATCAGCCT.

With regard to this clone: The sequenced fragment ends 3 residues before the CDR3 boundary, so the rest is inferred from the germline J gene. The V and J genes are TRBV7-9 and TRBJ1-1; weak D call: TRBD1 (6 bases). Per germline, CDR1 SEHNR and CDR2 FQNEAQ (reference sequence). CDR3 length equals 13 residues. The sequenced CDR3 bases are TGTGCCAGCAGCTCAGGACAGTCGGGAGAA. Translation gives CASSSGQSGE. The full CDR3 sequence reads CASSSGQSGEAFF.

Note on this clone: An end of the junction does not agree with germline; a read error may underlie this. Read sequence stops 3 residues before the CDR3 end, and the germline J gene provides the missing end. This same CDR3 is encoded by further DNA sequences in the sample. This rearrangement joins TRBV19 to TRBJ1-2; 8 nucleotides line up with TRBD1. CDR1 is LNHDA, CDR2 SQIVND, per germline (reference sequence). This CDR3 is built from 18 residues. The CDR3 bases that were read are TGTGCCAGTAGAATAAACGGACTGACAGGGGACTCGCACTATGGT. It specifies CASRINGLTGDSHYG. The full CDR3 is CASRINGLTGDSHYGYTF.

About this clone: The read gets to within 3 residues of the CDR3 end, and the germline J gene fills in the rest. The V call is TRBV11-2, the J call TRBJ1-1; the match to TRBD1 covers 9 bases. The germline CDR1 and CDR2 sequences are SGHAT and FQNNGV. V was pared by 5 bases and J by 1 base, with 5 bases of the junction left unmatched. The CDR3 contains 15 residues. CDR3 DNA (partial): TGTGCCAGCAGCGAGGGACAGGGTAGGAACACTGAA. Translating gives CASSEGQGRNTE. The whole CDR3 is CASSEGQGRNTEAFF.

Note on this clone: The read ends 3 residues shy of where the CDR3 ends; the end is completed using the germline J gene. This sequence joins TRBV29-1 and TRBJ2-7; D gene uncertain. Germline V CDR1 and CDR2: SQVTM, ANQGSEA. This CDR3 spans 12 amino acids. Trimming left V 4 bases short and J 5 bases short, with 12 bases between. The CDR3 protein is CSVVGWAHEQYF. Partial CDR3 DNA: TGCAGCGTTGTAGGGTGGGCGCACGAG.

This CDR3 reads CASSGAGPRGGQPQYF. CDR3 bases read: TGTGCCAGCTCGGGGGCGGGGCCCCGGGGGGGTCAGCCT. The chain joins TRBV18 to TRBJ2-4, with 8 positions matching TRBD2. With the read ending 3 residues before the CDR3 end, the germline J gene is used to fill in that end. There are 16 residues in the CDR3. Germline V lookup: CDR1 KGHSH, CDR2 LQKENI. The full variable domain, in which reference TRBV18 and TRBJ2-4 provide the parts outside the CDR3, is NAGVMQNPRHLVRRRGQEARLRCSPMKGHSHVYWYRQLPEEGLKFMVYLQKENIIDESGMPKERFSAEFPKEGPSILRIQQVVRGDSAAYFCASSGAGPRGGQPQYFGAGTRLSVL.